These 27 T cell receptor beta chains were all obtained from the same sample, sequenced in a study of beta chain features in type 1 diabetes. The sequenced template was cDNA made from the entire isolated RNA. The protocol was immunoSEQ multiplex PCR, while the TCRdb copy is restricted to in-frame clones and leaves out a portion. The sample has roughly 260,000 clones; 11% are singletons. Study findings and constraints: Researchers report that Type 1 diabetes patients had moderately but significantly shorter TCRB CDR3s across all four CD4+ subsets.

Their specific antigens are unknown. Sequencing input: naive CD4+ T cells from blood. The source is a man younger than 45 with type 1 diabetes.

As to this clone: This CDR3 is also generated by other DNA sequences in the sample. The rearrangement uses TRBV9 and TRBJ2-2; a possible D gene is TRBD1 (5 bases). CDR1 is SGDLS, CDR2 YYNGEE, per germline. The CDR3 covers 14 residues. Between the trimmed V and J ends, which lost 0 bases and 2 bases, there was a span of 5 bases. The CDR3 spells CASSVGTNTGELFF. Written as DNA, the CDR3 is TGTGCCAGCAGCGTAGGGACAAACACCGGGGAGCTGTTTTTT.

V is TRBV10-3 and J is TRBJ1-5, with 11 bases lining up with TRBD1. Per the germline V gene, CDR1 is ENHRY and CDR2 is SYGVKD. The CDR3 length is 16 residues. After removal of 3 bases from V and 11 bases from J, the junction contained 12 bases not matched to a gene. CDR3 coding DNA: TGTGCCATCAGTGAAGGTGGCGGACAGGGGGCCGCAGCCCAGCATTTT. The encoded protein is CAISEGGGQGAAAQHF.

This clone was counted only a few times. This CDR3 is CASSARTGRDTGELFF. Here the CDR3 DNA reads TGTGCCAGCAGCGCCCGGACAGGGAGGGACACCGGGGAGCTGTTTTTT. This sequence joins TRBV9 and TRBJ2-2; D is perhaps TRBD1 (8 bases). Per germline, CDR1 SGDLS and CDR2 YYNGEE. CDR3 length: 16 residues. The V end was cut by 3 bases, the J end by 3 bases, with 15 bases between.

As to this clone: The junction does not match germline at one end; this may be a read error. The chain carries TRBV11-2 and TRBJ2-6; perhaps TRBD1 as D (5 bases). Germline V gene lookup returns CDR1 SGHAT and CDR2 FQNNGV. The CDR3 is 14 residues long. CDR3: CASGVPSGANVLTF. CDR3 DNA: TGTGCCAGCGGTGTCCCCTCTGGGGCCAACGTCCTAACTTTC.

This clone was counted once. This chain uses TRBV5-1 with TRBJ2-3; 7 bases are shared with TRBD1. V lost 2 bases, J lost 6 bases, and 6 bases stayed unmatched. Germline lookup yields CDR1 SGHRS and CDR2 YFSETQ. The CDR3 has 14 amino acids. In DNA, the CDR3 is TGCGCCAGCAGCTTACAGGGGAGTGCGGATACGCAGTATTTT. It codes for CASSLQGSADTQYF.

The CDR3 sequence is CASSPDKSPYEQYF. In DNA form, the CDR3 reads TGTGCCAGCTCACCCGACAAATCCCCCTACGAGCAGTACTTC. The rearrangement uses TRBV18 and TRBJ2-7, with D hard to call. The germline V and J ends were trimmed by 3 bases and 2 bases, with 11 bases remaining between them. This CDR3 has 14 residues. Looked up from germline, CDR1 is KGHSH and CDR2 is LQKENI.

The chain links TRBV28 to TRBJ2-5; TRBD1 aligns across 8 bases. Germline CDR1 and CDR2: MDHEN and SYDVKM. The CDR3 is 15 residues long. Losses at the gene ends were 3 bases for V and 2 bases for J; bases not matched to a gene: 5. CDR3 sequence: CASSLIGQGQETQYF. Here the CDR3 DNA reads TGTGCCAGCAGTTTGATCGGACAGGGTCAAGAGACCCAGTACTTC.

The V gene is TRBV19, the J gene TRBJ2-3; D perhaps matches TRBD2 (5 bases). The CDR3 covers 12 residues. V gave up 4 bases and J gave up 8 bases, with 10 bases separating them. Germline lookup yields CDR1 LNHDA and CDR2 SQIVND (reference sequence). The chain's CDR3 is CASSTLAGTQYF. CDR3 in DNA: TGTGCCAGTAGTACCCTGGCGGGTACGCAGTATTTT.

About this clone: Germline and junction disagree at one end, which may indicate a read error. This chain links TRBV7-7 with TRBJ2-7; 9 bases fit TRBD1. The CDR3 loop spans 15 amino acids. The germline CDR1 and CDR2 sequences are SSHAT and FNYEAQ (reference sequence). The CDR3 DNA sequence: TGTGCTAGCAGCTTAAGCACAGGGGGCATTTACGAGCAGTACTTC. Protein product: CASSLSTGGIYEQYF.

The sample holds a few counts of this clone. V and J are TRBV4-3 and TRBJ1-2, with D hard to call. Germline loops: CDR1 LGHNA, CDR2 YSLEER. The V gene lost 0 bases and the J gene lost 2 bases, with 13 bases spanning the gap. The CDR3 spans 16 residues. CDR3 sequence: CASSQDHGGLNYGYTF. The CDR3 DNA reads TGCGCCAGCAGCCAAGATCATGGCGGGCTGAACTATGGCTACACCTTC.

The chain has TRBV18 and TRBJ1-1, with a tentative D call TRBD1 (6 bases). This CDR3 contains 14 residues. Germline V gene sequence: CDR1 KGHSH, CDR2 LQKENI. Deletions cut 2 bases from V and 4 bases from J, with 11 bases between. The CDR3 nucleotides are TGTGCCAGCTCACCAAGGCAGGGGCTCACTGAAGCTTTCTTT. Its protein is CASSPRQGLTEAFF.

The rearrangement uses TRBV6-5 and TRBJ2-7; TRBD1 agrees at 9 bases. This CDR3 comprises 16 residues. Germline CDR1 MNHEY, CDR2 SVGAGI. V dropped 2 bases and J dropped 2; count of bases not matched to a gene: 7. The CDR3 here is CASSYRGQGWAYEQYF. The CDR3 DNA follows: TGTGCCAGCAGTTACCGGGGACAGGGTTGGGCCTACGAGCAGTACTTC.

The gene calls are TRBV7-3 and TRBJ1-2; D may be TRBD1 (5 bases). V shed 5 bases and J shed 5 bases, with 12 bases lying between them. CDR3 length: 13 residues. Germline V gives CDR1 SGHTA, CDR2 FQGTGA. DNA for the CDR3: TGTGCCAGCAGCCCGGGGGGAGGTTATGGCTACACCTTC. Translating it yields CASSPGGGYGYTF. Combining the CDR3 with reference TRBV7-3 and TRBJ1-2 gives the whole variable domain GAGVSQTPSNKVTEKGKYVELRCDPISGHTALYWYRQSLGQGPEFLIYFQGTGAADDSGLPNDRFFAVRPEGSVSTLKIQRTERGDSAVYLCASSPGGGYGYTFGSGTRLTVV.

In its sample, this clone was seen a few times. The chain links TRBV6-1 to TRBJ2-7; 10 nucleotides match TRBD2. With 1 base clipped from V and 3 bases from J, the junction kept 3 bases outside the gene matches. The CDR3 is 15 residues long. The germline V gene has CDR1 MNHNS and CDR2 SASEGT. The CDR3 here is CASSEGASGGYEQYF. The CDR3 DNA follows: TGTGCCAGCAGTGAAGGAGCTAGCGGGGGCTACGAGCAGTACTTC.

This clone has only a few counts. The rearrangement links TRBV30 to TRBJ1-2; D not certain. CDR1 GTSNPN and CDR2 SVGIG come from the germline V gene (reference sequence). CDR3 length: 12 amino acids. The V end was cut by 3 bases, the J end by 3 bases, with 8 bases between. This CDR3 reads CAWSSADYGYTF. CDR3 nucleotide sequence: TGTGCCTGGAGCAGCGCAGACTATGGCTACACCTTC.

In regard to this clone: A junction boundary mismatches the germline segment, possibly from a read error. The chain links TRBV19 to TRBJ1-5, with 8 bases fitting TRBD1. Germline V gene data show CDR1 as LNHDA and CDR2 as SQIVND (reference sequence). This CDR3 comprises 14 residues. As DNA, the CDR3 is TGTGCCAGTAGTACCGCAGAGAGGCAGGGGGCGATCGGGTTT. Protein: CASSTAERQGAIGF.

V usage is TRBV2 and J usage is TRBJ2-5, with 9 bases matching TRBD2. V shed 2 bases, J shed 10 bases, and the junction held 5 bases outside the gene matches. In germline, CDR1 is SNHLY, CDR2 FYNNEI. This CDR3 contains 13 residues. The CDR3 coding sequence is TGTGCCAGCAGTGAACGGACTAGCGTGGTCCAGTACTTC. Translating gives CASSERTSVVQYF.

This clone was detected a few times. This rearrangement joins TRBV4-2 to TRBJ2-3, with D maybe TRBD1 (5 bases). Germline CDR1 LGHNA, CDR2 YNFKEQ. CDR3 size: 16 residues. The V gene lost 4 bases and the J gene lost 6 bases, with 20 bases spanning the gap. The CDR3 DNA sequence: TGTGCCAGCAGCCCGCAGGGAACCCCCTTGGGGGATACGCAGTATTTT. This translates into CASSPQGTPLGDTQYF.

V is TRBV19 and J is TRBJ2-5; D is undetermined. There are 13 residues in the CDR3. Trimming stripped 6 bases from V and 2 bases from J, with 10 bases between. Germline-derived CDR1 and CDR2 are LNHDA and SQIVND (reference sequence). The CDR3 bases are TGTGCCAGTAGCCCTGAGGAACAAGAGACCCAGTACTTC. Amino acids: CASSPEEQETQYF.

The chain carries TRBV7-2 and TRBJ1-2; D not certain. The CDR3 extends over 12 amino acids. V lost 7 bases and J 7 bases, leaving 13 bases between the germline ends. Germline CDR1 reads SGHTA; CDR2 reads FQGNSA. CDR3 residues: CASTTYISGYTF. In DNA, the CDR3 is TGTGCCAGCACCACCTATATCTCTGGCTACACCTTC.

The chain joins TRBV2 to TRBJ2-1, with 8 bases fitting TRBD1. This CDR3 is 14 amino acids long. The germline gives CDR1 SNHLY, CDR2 FYNNEI. The trim removed 3 bases at V and 9 bases at J, leaving 7 bases unmatched. The CDR3 nucleotides are TGTGCCAGCAGTGACTTTGCAGGGGGCACTGAGCAGTTCTTC. The encoded protein is CASSDFAGGTEQFF.

The chain is built from TRBV29-1 and TRBJ2-1; a weak D match, TRBD2 (7 bases). Deletions cut 4 bases from V and 7 bases from J, with 14 bases between. Per the germline V gene, CDR1 is SQVTM and CDR2 is ANQGSEA. The CDR3 covers 13 residues. DNA for the CDR3: TGCAGCGTTGCCGGGGGGCGCGAAAATGAGCAGTTCTTC. This gives the protein CSVAGGRENEQFF.

This clone was seen only a few times. The chain has TRBV4-2 and TRBJ2-1; 7 bases align to TRBD2. Per germline, CDR1 LGHNA and CDR2 YNFKEQ. V shed 4 bases, J shed 8 bases, and the junction held 8 bases outside the gene matches. This CDR3 comprises 14 residues. For the CDR3, the DNA is TGTGCCAGCAGCCTGGGGGGGACCCAGGATGAGCAGTTCTTC. Its translation: CASSLGGTQDEQFF.

This clone was counted only a few times. The CDR3 bases are TGTGCCAGCTCACCTTACAGGGTGGGGAATGAAAAACTGTTTTTT. It encodes CASSPYRVGNEKLFF. V is TRBV18 and J is TRBJ1-4; D possibly corresponds to TRBD1 (6 bases). The CDR3 is made up of 15 amino acids. V lost 3 bases and J lost 5, with 13 bases in between. Germline V gives CDR1 KGHSH, CDR2 LQKENI. Supplemented by reference TRBV18 and TRBJ1-4, the full variable domain reads NAGVMQNPRHLVRRRGQEARLRCSPMKGHSHVYWYRQLPEEGLKFMVYLQKENIIDESGMPKERFSAEFPKEGPSILRIQQVVRGDSAAYFCASSPYRVGNEKLFFGSGTQLSVL.

This clone was seen a few times. The genes are TRBV9 and TRBJ2-5; tentatively, D is TRBD1 (7 bases). CDR3 length: 13 residues. V was cut by 0 bases and J by 5 bases, with 8 bases left in between. Germline V gene lookup returns CDR1 SGDLS and CDR2 YYNGEE. CDR3 nucleotides: TGTGCCAGCAGCGTAGCAGGGGGGGAGACCCAGTACTTC. It encodes CASSVAGGETQYF.

V and J are TRBV5-1 and TRBJ2-3, with D possibly TRBD2 on 6 matching bases. The germline V and J ends were trimmed by 0 bases and 3 bases, with 8 bases remaining between them. This CDR3 contains 14 residues. CDR1 SGHRS and CDR2 YFSETQ come from the germline V gene. The CDR3 spells CASSLGDWTDTQYF. DNA of the CDR3: TGCGCCAGCAGCTTGGGGGACTGGACAGATACGCAGTATTTT.

The chain couples TRBV11-2 to TRBJ2-6; TRBD1 is a possible D gene (7 bases). Between the trimmed V and J ends, which lost 5 bases and 0 bases, there was a span of 17 bases. The CDR3 covers 18 residues. The germline CDR1 and CDR2 sequences are SGHAT and FQNNGV. CDR3 DNA sequence: TGTGCCAGCAGCCCAGGAGCAGGGGGGAGCTCTGGGGCCAACGTCCTGACTTTC. As protein: CASSPGAGGSSGANVLTF.